This T cell receptor beta chain is drawn from a study of blood T cells in healthy people across ages. Study results and limitations: Naive and antigen-experienced cells could not be conclusively compared, given unsorted PBMCs. The study found more naive CD4+ cells and higher diversity in long-lived than aged donors. Per million T cells, TCR beta diversity dropped about linearly as age rose.

This clonotype was observed a few times. Antigen unknown. Losses at the gene ends were 0 bases for V and 7 bases for J; bases not matched to a gene: 5. This CDR3 region has 15 residues. The germline gives CDR1 SGHTA, CDR2 FQGNSA. Sample-barcoded 5' priming and a J-beta primer mix drove a second PCR of about 7 to 12 cycles. TCRdb reanalysed the 5' RACE reads using MiXCR and keeps one entry per CDR3 protein. The repertoire consists of about 670,000 distinct CDR3 sequences, with 40% to 45% occurring once and the leading ten covering around 32%. The source is a man older than 75 in good health. The specimen sequenced was blood. The rearrangement uses TRBV7-2 and TRBJ1-2, with TRBD1 identical over 10 bases. Written as DNA, the CDR3 is TGTGCCAGCAGCTTAGCGAGACAGGGGGCCAGTGGCTACACCTTC. This codes for CASSLARQGASGYTF.